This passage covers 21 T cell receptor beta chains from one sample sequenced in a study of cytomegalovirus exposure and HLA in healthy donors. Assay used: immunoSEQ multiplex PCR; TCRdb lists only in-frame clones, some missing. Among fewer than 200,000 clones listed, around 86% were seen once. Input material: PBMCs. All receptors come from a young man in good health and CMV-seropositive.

This chain's CDR3 is CASSQGQANYGYTF. The CDR3 coding sequence is TGCGCCAGCAGCCAAGGACAGGCGAACTATGGCTACACCTTC. This rearrangement joins TRBV4-3 to TRBJ1-2; possibly TRBD1 for D (6 bases). V shed 1 base and J shed 2 bases, with 8 bases lying between them. Per the germline V gene, CDR1 is LGHNA and CDR2 is YSLEER. The CDR3 has 14 residues.

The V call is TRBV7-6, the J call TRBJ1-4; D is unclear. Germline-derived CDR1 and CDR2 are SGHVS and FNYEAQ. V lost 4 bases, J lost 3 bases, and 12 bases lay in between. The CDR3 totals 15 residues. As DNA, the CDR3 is TGTGCCAGCAGCTCCCAGATTCATCCTAATGAAAAACTGTTTTTT. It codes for CASSSQIHPNEKLFF.

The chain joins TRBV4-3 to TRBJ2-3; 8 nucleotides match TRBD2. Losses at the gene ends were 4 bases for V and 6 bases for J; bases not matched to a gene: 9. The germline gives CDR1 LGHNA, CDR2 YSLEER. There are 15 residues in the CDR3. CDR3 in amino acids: CASSRLAGNVDTQYF. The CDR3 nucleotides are TGCGCCAGCAGCCGGTTAGCGGGAAACGTCGATACGCAGTATTTT.

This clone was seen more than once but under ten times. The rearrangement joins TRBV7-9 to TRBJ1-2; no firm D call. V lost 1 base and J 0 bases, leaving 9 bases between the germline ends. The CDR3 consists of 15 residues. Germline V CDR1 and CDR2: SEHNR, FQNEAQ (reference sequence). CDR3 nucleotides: TGTGCCAGCAGCTTAGACAGAAGAGCTAACTATGGCTACACCTTC. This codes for CASSLDRRANYGYTF.

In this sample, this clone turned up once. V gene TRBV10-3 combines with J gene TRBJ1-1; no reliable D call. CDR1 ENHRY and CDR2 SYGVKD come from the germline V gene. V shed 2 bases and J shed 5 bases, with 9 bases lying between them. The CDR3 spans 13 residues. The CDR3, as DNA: TGTGCCATCAGTGAGGTCCCCGGGACTGAAGCTTTCTTT. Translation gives CAISEVPGTEAFF.

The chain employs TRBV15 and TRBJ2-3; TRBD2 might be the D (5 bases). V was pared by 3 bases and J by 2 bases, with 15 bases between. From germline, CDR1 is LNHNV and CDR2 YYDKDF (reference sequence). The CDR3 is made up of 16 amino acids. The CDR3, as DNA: TGTGCCACCAGCAGTCGCCTGACCGGGATCACAGATACGCAGTATTTT. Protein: CATSSRLTGITDTQYF. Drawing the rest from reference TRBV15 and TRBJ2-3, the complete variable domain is DAMVIQNPRYQVTQFGKPVTLSCSQTLNHNVMYWYQQKSSQAPKLLFHYYDKDFNNEADTPDNFQSRRPNTSFCFLDIRSPGLGDTAMYLCATSSRLTGITDTQYFGPGTRLTVL.

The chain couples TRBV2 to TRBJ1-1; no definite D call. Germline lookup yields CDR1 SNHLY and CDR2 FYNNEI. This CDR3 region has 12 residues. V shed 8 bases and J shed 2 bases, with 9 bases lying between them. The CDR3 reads CASGRHNTEAFF. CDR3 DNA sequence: TGTGCCAGCGGGCGTCATAACACTGAAGCTTTCTTT.

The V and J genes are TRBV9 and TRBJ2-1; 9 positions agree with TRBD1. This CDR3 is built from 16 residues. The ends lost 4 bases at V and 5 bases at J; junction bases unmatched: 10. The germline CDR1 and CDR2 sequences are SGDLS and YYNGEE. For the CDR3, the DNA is TGTGCCAGCAGCCCAATCCCGGGACAGGGAAACAATGAGCAGTTCTTC. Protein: CASSPIPGQGNNEQFF.

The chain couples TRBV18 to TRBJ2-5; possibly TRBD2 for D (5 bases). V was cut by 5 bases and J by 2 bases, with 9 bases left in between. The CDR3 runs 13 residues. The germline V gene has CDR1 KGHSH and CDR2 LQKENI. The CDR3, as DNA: TGTGCCAGCTCAGGGCGGGTTCAAGAGACCCAGTACTTC. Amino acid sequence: CASSGRVQETQYF.

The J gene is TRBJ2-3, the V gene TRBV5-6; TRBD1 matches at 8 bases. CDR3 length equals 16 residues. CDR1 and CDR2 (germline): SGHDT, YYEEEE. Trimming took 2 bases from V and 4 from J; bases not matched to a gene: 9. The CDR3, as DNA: TGTGCCAGCAGCTTCACCAGGGGGCTAGCCCCAGATACGCAGTATTTT. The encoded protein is CASSFTRGLAPDTQYF.

CDR3 protein: CASSLISLTGELFF. For the CDR3, the DNA is TGCGCCAGCAGCTTGATTAGTCTCACCGGGGAGCTGTTTTTT. The chain uses TRBV5-1 and TRBJ2-2, with D unresolved. This CDR3 is built from 14 residues. The germline CDR1 and CDR2 sequences are SGHRS and YFSETQ. V lost 1 base and J lost 4, with 8 bases in between.

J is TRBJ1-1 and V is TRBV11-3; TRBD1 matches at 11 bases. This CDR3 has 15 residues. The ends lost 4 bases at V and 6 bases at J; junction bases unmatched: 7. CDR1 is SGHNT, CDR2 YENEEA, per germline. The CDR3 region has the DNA TGTGCCAGCAGCTCCGGGACAGGGGGTATCGCTGAAGCTTTCTTT. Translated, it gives CASSSGTGGIAEAFF.

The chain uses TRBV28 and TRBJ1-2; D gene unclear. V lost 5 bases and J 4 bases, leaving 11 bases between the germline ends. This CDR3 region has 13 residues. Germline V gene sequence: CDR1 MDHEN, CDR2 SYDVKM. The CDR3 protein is CASSLTEIYGYTF. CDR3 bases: TGTGCCAGCAGTCTTACAGAGATCTATGGCTACACCTTC.

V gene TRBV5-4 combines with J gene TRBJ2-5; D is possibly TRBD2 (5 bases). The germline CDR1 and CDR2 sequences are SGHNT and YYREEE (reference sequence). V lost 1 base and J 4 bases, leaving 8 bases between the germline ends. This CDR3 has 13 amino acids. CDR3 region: CASSLKGAETQYF. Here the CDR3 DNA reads TGTGCCAGCAGCTTGAAGGGAGCAGAGACCCAGTACTTC.

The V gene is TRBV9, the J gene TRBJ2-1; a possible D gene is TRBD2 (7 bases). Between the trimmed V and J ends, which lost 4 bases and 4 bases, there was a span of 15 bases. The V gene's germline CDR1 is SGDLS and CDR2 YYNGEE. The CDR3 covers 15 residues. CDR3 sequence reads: CASSPHRGGYNEQFF. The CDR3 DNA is TGTGCCAGCAGCCCCCATAGGGGGGGATACAATGAGCAGTTCTTC.

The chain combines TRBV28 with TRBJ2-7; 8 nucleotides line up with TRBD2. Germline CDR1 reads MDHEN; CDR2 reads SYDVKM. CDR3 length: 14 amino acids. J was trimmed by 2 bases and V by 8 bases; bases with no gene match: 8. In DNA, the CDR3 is TGTGCCAGCGGAGGGCGGGAGGCCCCCTACGAGCAGTACTTC. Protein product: CASGGREAPYEQYF. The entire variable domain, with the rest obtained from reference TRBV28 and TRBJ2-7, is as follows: DVKVTQSSRYLVKRTGEKVFLECVQDMDHENMFWYRQDPGLGLRLIYFSYDVKMKEKGDIPEGYSVSREKKERFSLILESASTNQTSMYLCASGGREAPYEQYFGPGTRLTVT.

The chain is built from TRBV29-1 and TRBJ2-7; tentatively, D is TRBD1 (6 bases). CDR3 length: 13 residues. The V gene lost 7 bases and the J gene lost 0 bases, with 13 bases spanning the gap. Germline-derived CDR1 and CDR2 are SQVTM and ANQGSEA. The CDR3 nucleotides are TGCAGCGCTATCGGGACAAACTCCTACGAGCAGTACTTC. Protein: CSAIGTNSYEQYF.

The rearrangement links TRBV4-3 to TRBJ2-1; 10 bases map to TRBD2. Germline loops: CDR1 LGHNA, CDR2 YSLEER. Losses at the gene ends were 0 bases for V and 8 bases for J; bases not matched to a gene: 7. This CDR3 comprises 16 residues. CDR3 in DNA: TGCGCCAGCAGCCAAGATTTCACTAGCGGGAAGTATGAGCAGTTCTTC. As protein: CASSQDFTSGKYEQFF.

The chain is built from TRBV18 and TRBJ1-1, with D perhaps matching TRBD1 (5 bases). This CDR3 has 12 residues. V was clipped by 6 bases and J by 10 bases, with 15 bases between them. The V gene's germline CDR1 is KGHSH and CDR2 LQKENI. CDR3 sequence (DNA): TGTGCCAGCTCCCGAGACGGGGGGGTAGCTTTCTTT. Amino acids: CASSRDGGVAFF.

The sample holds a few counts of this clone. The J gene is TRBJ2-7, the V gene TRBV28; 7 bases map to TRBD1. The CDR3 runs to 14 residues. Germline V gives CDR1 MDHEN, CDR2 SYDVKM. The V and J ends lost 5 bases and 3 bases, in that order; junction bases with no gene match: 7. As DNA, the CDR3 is TGTGCCAGCAGTCCCACCGGGACAGACTACGAGCAGTACTTC. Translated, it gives CASSPTGTDYEQYF. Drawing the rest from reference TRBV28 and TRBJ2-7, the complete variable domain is DVKVTQSSRYLVKRTGEKVFLECVQDMDHENMFWYRQDPGLGLRLIYFSYDVKMKEKGDIPEGYSVSREKKERFSLILESASTNQTSMYLCASSPTGTDYEQYFGPGTRLTVT.

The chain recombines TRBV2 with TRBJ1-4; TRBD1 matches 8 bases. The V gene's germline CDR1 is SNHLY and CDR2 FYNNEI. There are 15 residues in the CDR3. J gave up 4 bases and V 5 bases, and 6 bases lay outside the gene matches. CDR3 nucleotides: TGTGCCAGCAGTCCAACAGGGGGGGGTAATGAAAAACTGTTTTTT. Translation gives CASSPTGGGNEKLFF.